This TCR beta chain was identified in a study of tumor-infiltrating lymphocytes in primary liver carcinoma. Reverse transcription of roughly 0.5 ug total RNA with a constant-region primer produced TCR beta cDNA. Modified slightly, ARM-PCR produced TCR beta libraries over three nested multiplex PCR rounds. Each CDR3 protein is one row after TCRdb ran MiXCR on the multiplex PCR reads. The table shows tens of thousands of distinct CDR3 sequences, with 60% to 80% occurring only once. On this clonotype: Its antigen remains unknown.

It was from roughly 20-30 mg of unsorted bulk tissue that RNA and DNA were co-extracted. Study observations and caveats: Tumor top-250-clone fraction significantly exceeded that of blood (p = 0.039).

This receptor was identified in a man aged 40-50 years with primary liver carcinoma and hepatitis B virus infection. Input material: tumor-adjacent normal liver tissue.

CDR3 nucleotides: TGTGCCAGCACCACTTCGGTGATAGTCAAAAACATTCAGTACTTC. This sequence encodes CASTTSVIVKNIQYF. The chain employs TRBV11-2 and TRBJ2-4; the D is unclear. The CDR3 has 15 amino acids. Deletions cut 7 bases from V and 3 bases from J, with 16 bases between. The germline CDR1 and CDR2 sequences are SGHAT and FQNNGV.